These T cell receptor beta chains were read from a single sample in a study of monozygotic twins with inflammatory bowel disease. TCRdb reworked the 5' RACE reads into one entry per CDR3 protein, no DNA. The table counts roughly 100,000 distinct CDR3 sequences; 1.9% lies in the top ten. Sequenced input: blood. The receptors here all came from a human donor with ulcerative colitis or Crohn's disease, or a healthy co-twin of an affected twin (not recorded which). The CDR3 runs from the conserved cysteine through the conserved F or W. Fields, in order: V gene, J gene, CDR3 protein.

TRBV7-9,TRBJ1-6,CASSSRQGTNSPLHF
TRBV7-9,TRBJ2-1,CASSAVSSYNEQFF
TRBV18,TRBJ2-4,CASSPTTPGQGNIQYF
TRBV7-2,TRBJ2-7,CASSPGPGGYEQYF
TRBV20-1,TRBJ2-6,CSAREGSGANVLTF
TRBV28,TRBJ1-2,CASSLIGVGQTNYGYTF
TRBV6-1,TRBJ2-3,CASSPTVLRTDTQYF
TRBV25-1,TRBJ2-7,CASSGTVYEQYF
TRBV29-1,TRBJ2-5,CSVSSPGQGGRETQYF
TRBV5-1,TRBJ2-2,CASNEAGVPGELFF
TRBV7-6,TRBJ2-7,CASSLALAGGSPYEQYF
TRBV5-1,TRBJ2-1,CASSLVVGANTYNEQFF
TRBV9,TRBJ2-1,CASSATRELAGGLYNEQFF
TRBV6-1,TRBJ2-5,CASSESLRRGELQETQYF
TRBV28,TRBJ2-7,CASDRDFGEQYF
TRBV12-3/TRBV12-4,TRBJ2-3,CASSHGTGNTDTQYF
TRBV13,TRBJ2-3,CASSHLVKEGAWDTQYF
TRBV29-1,TRBJ2-5,CSVEDPGGRRETQYF
TRBV5-1,TRBJ2-5,CASSEGTVQQETQYF
TRBV20-1,TRBJ1-5,CSHRGLNSNQPQHF
TRBV4-3,TRBJ2-7,CASSQAGGLYEQYF
TRBV27,TRBJ2-2,CASSNRLAGVPNTGELFF
TRBV7-8,TRBJ1-5,CASRKSGSYQPQHF